This TCR beta chain originates from a study of follicular helper T cells after annual influenza vaccination (dated by TCRdb to the late 2010s). Study-wide context: Blood was drawn on days 0, 7 and 28 after each seasonal influenza vaccination. Multi-year samples were available for six subjects, with four spanning two vaccination seasons and two spanning three seasons. To look at recall of cTfh clones, some subjects were tracked through successive annual vaccinations covering the 2013-2014, 2014-2015 and 2015-2016 seasons. The 2013-2014 samples were cryopreserved, while the 2015 samples were processed right after collection. One week after vaccination, a second recruited cohort of approximately twelve subjects (Table S1) displayed a similar ICOS+CD38+ cTfh response.

The library was produced with the immunoSEQ multiplex PCR assay. Adaptive Biotechnologies carried out TCRB amplification, library preparation, sequencing and preliminary bioinformatics at Survey level resolution. TCRB sequencing used multiplex PCR amplification of genomic DNA from sorted cTfh populations. In the original analysis: Clonality was computed in R as 1 minus normalized Shannon entropy; the Gini index was calculated with the R package ineq. Overlap score was defined as the summed counts of shared sequences divided by the total counts of all sequences in both compared samples. The significance of shared clonotypes was tested with Fisher's exact test, assuming a theoretical repertoire of 10^7 TCRB sequences. TCRdb stores this immuneACCESS table with in-frame sequences only. Part of the clones is absent; in the studies checked, under half of the shortfall reflects unresolved V genes, and no reason is known for the rest. The V and J calls and the clone size are those of that table, but D and trimming were determined from the DNA. Across this sample there are around 6,400 clones, with nearly 90% seen only once. The ten largest clones add up to around 0.7% of the sample.

On this clone itself: The specificity of this receptor is unknown. Base qualities are not recorded, but no much larger clone differs from it by a single base.

Results the study describes overall, beyond this receptor: Only roughly 8.5-20% of analyzed cells yielded productive TCRB sequences, so sampling of rare clonotypes was not possible. Successive annual vaccinations recalled a recurrent oligoclonal ICOS+CD38+ cTfh response that contained tetramer and AIM influenza-specific clonotypes. Day 7 ICOS+CD38+ clones were most often found later in ICOS-CD38- cTfh, suggesting that subset may serve as a memory reservoir. ICOS+CD38+ cTfh clonality correlated with the frequency of that population, and its change correlated with the change in circulating plasmablast frequency.

This sample's time point label indicates: 2015-2016 season, 7 days after influenza vaccination. TCRB sequencing was used to follow sorted CD4 subsets from the blood of adults before and after they were given the seasonal inactivated influenza vaccine (Fluvarix). Subjects were considered eligible if community-dwelling and if influenza vaccine had not been received in the prior 6 months. Reasons for exclusion included contraindications to influenza vaccine, substance abuse, HIV/AIDS, active malignancy, immunomodulatory medication, and active illness such as respiratory infection. At each time point, somewhere between about 40 and 100 mL of blood was taken. Circulating Tfh were defined as non-naive CD4+CXCR5+PD-1+ cells, and these cells were sorted into ICOS+CD38+ and ICOS-CD38- fractions. Ficoll-Paque PLUS or SepMate separation was used to isolate PBMC. Cell subsets were sorted from PBMC on a BD FACS Aria before DNA extraction.

The CDR3 spans 13 residues, from the cysteine through the phenylalanine. Solely the CDR3 DNA is kept, with 39 bases framed from the first base. Between the V and J ends, shortened by 3 bases and 5 bases respectively, the junction contains 9 bases. CDR1 and CDR2 were assigned from the germline V gene as MGHDK and SYGVNS. This sequence uses TRBV25-1 and TRBJ2-3, with no confidently assigned D gene. This clonotype was obtained from an adult who received the influenza vaccine. The sequences come from CXCR5+ CD38- circulating T follicular helper cells from blood, collected 7 days after influenza vaccination. Sample cell subset or site, as interpreted from the label and publication: circulating Tfh, non-naive CD4+CXCR5+PD-1+ (ICOS+CD38+ or ICOS-CD38-). CDR3 region: CASSDLDRDTQYF. The DNA sequence is as follows: TGTGCCAGCAGTGACCTAGATCGAGATACGCAGTATTTT.